The 27 T cell receptor beta chains below all came from one sample that was sequenced in a study of Ad26.COV2.S vaccination and SARS-CoV-2 variants (dated by TCRdb to about 2021). Library construction relied on the immunoSEQ multiplex PCR assay. The table comes from immuneACCESS by way of TCRdb, which keeps in-frame sequences with V and J called. Part of the clones is missing from these tables; in studies checked, under half for an unresolved V gene and the rest for unknown reasons. The sample contains hundreds of thousands of clones, around 87% of them found a single time. Over 2.5% of the sample is in the top ten clones. This sample's treatment or condition label indicates: approximately 18 received Ad26.COV2.S at low or high dose, single or two shots; about 5 received placebo; per-sample allocation not given. Repertoires of vaccine and placebo recipients were sequenced from samples taken on day 63 after the first injection.

This specimen was peripheral blood, taken in a trial of Ad26.COV2.S vaccine versus placebo. Receptor source: a person between 18 and 60 years old who received the Ad26.COV2.S COVID-19 vaccine or a placebo.

This clone showed up just a few times. J is TRBJ1-3 and V is TRBV7-8; 8 bases align to TRBD1. CDR1 is SGHVS, CDR2 FQNEAQ, per germline. The CDR3 length is 18 residues. The trim removed 1 base at V and 0 bases at J, leaving 8 bases unmatched. In DNA, the CDR3 is TGTGCCAGCAGCTTAGGACGACAGGGGCCCCTCTCTGGAAACACCATATATTTT. Encoded protein: CASSLGRQGPLSGNTIYF.

The chain carries TRBV6-2 or TRBV6-3 and TRBJ2-3; tentative D call: TRBD1 (5 bases). Germline V gene sequence: CDR1 MNHEY, CDR2 SVGEGT. This CDR3 comprises 14 residues. The ends were cut back, 4 bases at V and 2 bases at J, with 10 bases in the middle. The CDR3: CASSLTVITDTQYF. The CDR3 DNA sequence: TGTGCCAGCAGTTTGACAGTTATCACAGATACGCAGTATTTT.

This chain joins TRBV20-1 and TRBJ2-7, with TRBD2 matching over 7 bases. The germline gives CDR1 DFQATT, CDR2 SNEGSKA (reference sequence). V dropped 3 bases and J dropped 6; count of bases not matched to a gene: 17. This CDR3 is built from 16 residues. CDR3 sequence reads: CSASSGIARLASEQYF. CDR3 DNA sequence: TGCAGTGCTAGTAGTGGGATTGCGAGACTAGCCTCCGAGCAGTACTTC.

V and J are TRBV28 and TRBJ2-6; a weak D match, TRBD1 (6 bases). V lost 3 bases, J lost 0 bases, and 6 bases lay in between. Per germline, CDR1 MDHEN and CDR2 SYDVKM. The CDR3 totals 15 residues. CDR3 sequence: CASSLTGSGANVLTF. The CDR3 DNA is TGTGCCAGCAGTTTGACAGGCTCTGGGGCCAACGTCCTGACTTTC.

The rearrangement links TRBV21-1 to TRBJ1-1; the table's D call of TRBD1 was not tested on the DNA. TRBV21-1 is recorded as a pseudogene. The CDR3 runs 17 residues. The CDR3 nucleotides are TGTGCCAGCAGCAAAGTAATGTGGGGCAGGGTGAACACTGAAGCTTTCTTT. Translating it yields CASSKVMWGRVNTEAFF.

This chain links TRBV27 with TRBJ1-5, with no clear D. This CDR3 has 14 residues. V lost 7 bases, J lost 1 base, and 11 bases lay in between. CDR1 is MNHEY, CDR2 SMNVEV, per germline (reference sequence). The CDR3, as DNA: TGTGCCAGCACCCCTTGGGGAAGCAATCAGCCCCAGCATTTT. The encoded protein is CASTPWGSNQPQHF.

This sequence joins TRBV29-1 and TRBJ1-5; possible D gene TRBD1, 6 bases. In germline, CDR1 is SQVTM, CDR2 ANQGSEA. V dropped 4 bases and J dropped 10 bases, with 20 bases sitting between them. The CDR3 has 14 residues. CDR3 in amino acids: CSVGDRRMGQPQHF. Written as DNA, the CDR3 is TGCAGCGTTGGTGACAGGAGAATGGGGCAACCCCAGCATTTT.

Here the CDR3 DNA reads TGTGCCTGGACCCTATCTCGGACAGGAACCCATGGCTACACCTTC. Amino acid sequence: CAWTLSRTGTHGYTF. The rearrangement uses TRBV30 and TRBJ1-2, with 7 bases fitting TRBD1. The germline gives CDR1 GTSNPN, CDR2 SVGIG (reference sequence). This CDR3 is built from 15 residues. Losses at the gene ends were 4 bases for V and 6 bases for J; bases not matched to a gene: 14.

This chain's CDR3 is CATRGDGGTEAFF. CDR3 nucleotide sequence: TGTGCCACCAGGGGTGACGGGGGCACTGAAGCTTTCTTT. This chain joins TRBV24-1 and TRBJ1-1; D is perhaps TRBD1 (5 bases). Germline V gene data show CDR1 as KGHDR and CDR2 as SFDVKD. The CDR3 is 13 residues long. V was pared by 7 bases and J by 4 bases, with 12 bases between.

CDR3 in amino acids: CASSLGGGTEAFF. DNA for the CDR3: TGTGCCAGCAGCCTAGGAGGGGGCACTGAAGCTTTCTTT. V and J are TRBV14 and TRBJ1-1; possible D gene TRBD1, 6 bases. The V gene lost 4 bases and the J gene lost 4 bases, with 10 bases spanning the gap. The CDR3 runs 13 residues. The germline CDR1 and CDR2 sequences are SGHDN and FVKESK.

A single count supports this clone. The gene calls are TRBV11-1 and TRBJ1-1, with 11 bases aligning to TRBD1. V was pared by 5 bases and J by 3 bases, with 2 bases of the junction left unmatched. Germline CDR1 SGHAT, CDR2 FQDESV (reference sequence). The CDR3 has 14 amino acids. CDR3 in DNA: TGTGCCAGCAGCCAGGGACAGGGGGACACTGAAGCTTTCTTT. The encoded protein is CASSQGQGDTEAFF.

The chain links TRBV24-1 to TRBJ2-3; possible D gene TRBD2, 6 bases. The V end was cut by 3 bases, the J end by 0 bases, with 6 bases between. The CDR3 length is 14 residues. CDR1 is KGHDR and CDR2 is SFDVKD in the germline V gene. The CDR3 reads CATSDGGSTDTQYF. The CDR3 DNA reads TGTGCCACCAGTGATGGGGGGAGCACAGATACGCAGTATTTT.

The CDR3 sequence is CASSLKLAGSHEQYF. CDR3 DNA: TGTGCCAGCAGCTTGAAACTAGCGGGAAGCCACGAGCAGTACTTC. J is TRBJ2-7 and V is TRBV5-4; TRBD2 matches 10 bases. The CDR3 covers 15 residues. J lost 5 bases, V lost 1 base, and 6 bases had no gene match. Germline CDR1 SGHNT, CDR2 YYREEE (reference sequence).

The V call is TRBV7-2, the J call TRBJ2-2, with 7 bases identical to TRBD1. Germline V lookup: CDR1 SGHTA, CDR2 FQGNSA. The CDR3 sequence is 15 residues long. V lost 5 bases, J lost 3 bases, and 6 bases stayed unmatched. The CDR3 protein is CASSLGGWYTGELFF. DNA of the CDR3: TGTGCCAGCAGCCTAGGGGGCTGGTACACCGGGGAGCTGTTTTTT.

This clone has a handful of counts. The chain has TRBV11-3 and TRBJ1-3; D is possibly TRBD1 (5 bases). The germline V gene has CDR1 SGHNT and CDR2 YENEEA. The CDR3 totals 13 residues. Between the trimmed V and J ends, which lost 3 bases and 11 bases, there was a span of 14 bases. CDR3 coding DNA: TGTGCCAGCAGCTTGGGACTCCCGAACCCCATATATTTT. It is translated as CASSLGLPNPIYF.

The chain carries TRBV28 and TRBJ1-2; tentatively, D is TRBD1 (5 bases). The CDR3 loop spans 13 amino acids. Germline lookup yields CDR1 MDHEN and CDR2 SYDVKM. V lost 5 bases, J lost 8 bases, and 15 bases lay in between. The CDR3 nucleotides are TGTGCCAGCAGTACCGGCGGGGCAGGAGGCTACACCTTC. Protein: CASSTGGAGGYTF.

The chain carries TRBV6-2 or TRBV6-3 and TRBJ1-1, with no clear D. This CDR3 region has 13 residues. CDR1 MNHEY and CDR2 SVGEGT come from the germline V gene. V was shortened by 5 bases and J by 4 bases, with 11 bases between the two germline ends. The CDR3 loop reads CASSRPKGTEAFF. DNA of the CDR3: TGTGCCAGCAGTCGCCCTAAGGGCACTGAAGCTTTCTTT.

The V gene is TRBV20-1, the J gene TRBJ1-1; D uncertain. Germline V gives CDR1 DFQATT, CDR2 SNEGSKA (reference sequence). The CDR3 length is 11 residues. The ends were cut back, 3 bases at V and 5 bases at J, with 7 bases in the middle. The CDR3 spells CSARWYTEAFF. CDR3 sequence (DNA): TGCAGTGCTAGGTGGTATACTGAAGCTTTCTTT.

In this sample, this clone turned up a few times. The rearrangement uses TRBV28 and TRBJ2-7, with TRBD1 matching 12 bases. In germline, CDR1 is MDHEN, CDR2 SYDVKM. Trimming took 6 bases from V and 5 from J; bases not matched to a gene: 8. The CDR3 sequence is 15 residues long. CDR3 in amino acids: CASSQSGTGGNEQYF. Written as DNA, the CDR3 is TGTGCCAGCAGCCAATCCGGGACAGGGGGCAACGAGCAGTACTTC.

J is TRBJ2-2 and V is TRBV5-5, with D perhaps matching TRBD2 (5 bases). V shed 4 bases and J shed 4 bases, with 17 bases lying between them. Germline V gives CDR1 SGHKS, CDR2 YYEKEE (reference sequence). The CDR3 is 16 amino acids. The CDR3 DNA sequence: TGTGCCAGCAGCCTGACCGGCGGGTCGGGCACCGGGGAGCTGTTTTTT. It is translated as CASSLTGGSGTGELFF.

This clone was recorded many times. V and J are TRBV9 and TRBJ1-2, with D uncertain. CDR1 and CDR2 from the germline V gene are SGDLS and YYNGEE. CDR3 length: 13 residues. V was trimmed by 2 bases and J by 2 bases, leaving 7 bases between them. The CDR3 here is CASSVSGNYGYTF. The CDR3 DNA is TGTGCCAGCAGCGTGAGCGGGAACTATGGCTACACCTTC. Variable domain in full (rest from reference TRBV9 and TRBJ1-2): DSGVTQTPKHLITATGQRVTLRCSPRSGDLSVYWYQQSLDQGLQFLIQYYNGEERAKGNILERFSAQQFPDLHSELNLSSLELGDSALYFCASSVSGNYGYTFGSGTRLTVV.

The rearrangement joins TRBV6-2 or TRBV6-3 to TRBJ1-4, with D uncertain. This CDR3 spans 13 amino acids. Looked up from germline, CDR1 is MNHEY and CDR2 is SVGEGT. Trimming pared 4 bases from V and 10 bases from J, leaving 13 bases between. This CDR3 is CASSLRGKGKLFF. For the CDR3, the DNA is TGTGCCAGCAGTTTACGAGGAAAGGGAAAACTGTTTTTT.

The genes are TRBV6-5 and TRBJ2-7; D is possibly TRBD2 (5 bases). Germline CDR1 and CDR2: MNHEY and SVGAGI. CDR3 size: 14 residues. The ends were cut back, 5 bases at V and 7 bases at J, with 18 bases in the middle. In DNA form, the CDR3 reads TGTGCCAGCAGTCCTCAGGTGGTAGCGTCTGAGCAGTACTTC. Protein: CASSPQVVASEQYF.

This chain joins TRBV5-1 and TRBJ1-1; the D is unclear. The CDR3 has 13 amino acids. Trimming stripped 1 base from V and 3 bases from J, with 7 bases between. Germline assignment: CDR1 SGHRS and CDR2 YFSETQ. The DNA of the CDR3 is TGCGCCAGCAGCTTGTCGGATTACACTGAAGCTTTCTTT. Translated, it gives CASSLSDYTEAFF. The full variable domain, completed using reference TRBV5-1 and TRBJ1-1, is KAGVTQTPRYLIKTRGQQVTLSCSPISGHRSVSWYQQTPGQGLQFLFEYFSETQRNKGNFPGRFSGRQFSNSRSEMNVSTLELGDSALYLCASSLSDYTEAFFGQGTRLTVV.

In regard to this clone: A far larger clone is one nucleotide away, so this likely arose from a read error. Other DNA sequences in this sample translate to the same CDR3. This chain uses TRBV12-3 or TRBV12-4 with TRBJ1-1; D gene uncertain. V was trimmed by 3 bases and J by 0 bases, leaving 5 bases between them. CDR3 length equals 13 residues. CDR3 in amino acids: CASSLRVNTEAFF. The CDR3 nucleotides are TGTGCCAGCAGTTTGAGGGTGAACACTGAAGCTTTCTTT.

The rearrangement joins TRBV29-1 to TRBJ1-3, with D hard to call. The CDR3 has 14 amino acids. Germline V lookup: CDR1 SQVTM, CDR2 ANQGSEA. V shed 5 bases and J shed 3 bases, with 14 bases lying between them. The CDR3 coding sequence is TGCAGCGTTTACGGACCCAACGATGGAAACACCATATATTTT. Its translation: CSVYGPNDGNTIYF. The full variable domain, completed using reference TRBV29-1 and TRBJ1-3, is SAVISQKPSRDICQRGTSLTIQCQVDSQVTMMFWYRQQPGQSLTLIATANQGSEATYESGFVIDKFPISRPNLTFSTLTVSNMSPEDSSIYLCSVYGPNDGNTIYFGEGSWLTVV.

This clone was detected once. The CDR3 reads CASSVLMNTEAFF. Here the CDR3 DNA reads TGTGCCAGCAGCGTCCTCATGAACACTGAAGCTTTCTTT. The chain carries TRBV6-5 and TRBJ1-1; D not resolved. V was shortened by 6 bases and J by 0 bases, with 8 bases between the two germline ends. The CDR3 totals 13 residues. The germline gives CDR1 MNHEY, CDR2 SVGAGI.